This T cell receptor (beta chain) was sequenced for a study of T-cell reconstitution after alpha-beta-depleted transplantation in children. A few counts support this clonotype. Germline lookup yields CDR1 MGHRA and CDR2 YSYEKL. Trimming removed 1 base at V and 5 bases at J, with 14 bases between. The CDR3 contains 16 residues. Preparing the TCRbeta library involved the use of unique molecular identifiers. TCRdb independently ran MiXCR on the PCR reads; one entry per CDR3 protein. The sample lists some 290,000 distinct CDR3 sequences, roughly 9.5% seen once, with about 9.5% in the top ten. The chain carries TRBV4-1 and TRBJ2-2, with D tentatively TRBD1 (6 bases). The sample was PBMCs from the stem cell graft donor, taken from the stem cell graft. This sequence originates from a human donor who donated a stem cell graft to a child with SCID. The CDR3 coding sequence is TGCGCCAGCAGCCAAGCAGAACAGGGAGTAACCGGGGAGCTGTTTTTT. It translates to CASSQAEQGVTGELFF.